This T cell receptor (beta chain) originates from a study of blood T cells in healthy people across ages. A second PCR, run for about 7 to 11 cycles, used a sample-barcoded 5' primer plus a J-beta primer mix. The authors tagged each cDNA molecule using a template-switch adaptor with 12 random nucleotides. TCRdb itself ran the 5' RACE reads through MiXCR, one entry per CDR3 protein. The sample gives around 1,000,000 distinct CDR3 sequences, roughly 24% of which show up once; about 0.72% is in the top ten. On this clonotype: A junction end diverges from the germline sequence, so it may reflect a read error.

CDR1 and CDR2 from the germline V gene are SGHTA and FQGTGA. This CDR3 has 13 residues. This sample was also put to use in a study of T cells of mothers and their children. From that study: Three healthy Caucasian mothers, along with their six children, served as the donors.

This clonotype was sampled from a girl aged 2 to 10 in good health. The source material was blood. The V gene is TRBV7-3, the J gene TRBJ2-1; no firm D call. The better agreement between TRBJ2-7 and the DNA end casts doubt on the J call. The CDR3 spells CASSLIDSNEQYF. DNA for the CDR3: TGTGCCAGCAGCTTAATCGACTCCAACGAGCAGTACTTC.